This T cell receptor beta chain was obtained from a study of OX40 agonist ivuxolimab in advanced cancers. Study context: Ivuxolimab is a fully human IgG2 antibody that activates OX40 (CD134).

This table comes from immunoSEQ multiplex PCR, and its TCRdb copy is limited to in-frame clones, with some not included. The sample yields roughly 61,000 clones, about 90% seen once. The V segment lost 2 bases and the J segment 5 bases; nucleotides outside the gene matches: 9. The CDR3 sequence is 15 residues long. The germline gives CDR1 MDHEN, CDR2 SYDVKM. Autoimmune disease history or systemic immunosuppression was exclusionary. Blood specimens came from baseline, cycle 4 day 1, and cycle 7 day 1. General study results and limits: The average count of expanded clones was higher among CD8+ T cells than among CD4+.

This clone was counted only a few times. The antigen is not known. The chain uses TRBV28 and TRBJ2-7; 7 bases align to TRBD2. The sequence derives from an adult with an advanced solid tumor such as melanoma, head and neck, liver or kidney cancer. This specimen consisted of CD4+ or CD8+ T cells sorted from blood, obtained in a trial of the OX40 agonist ivuxolimab. For the CDR3, the DNA is TGTGCCAGCAGTTTAGGGGTGGGCGGGAGAAACGAGCAGTACTTC. It translates to CASSLGVGGRNEQYF.